A selection of T cell receptor beta chains follows, all from one sample in a study of shared clonotypes between healthy human individuals. TCRdb's table, derived via immunoSEQ multiplex PCR, lists solely in-frame clones and lacks some. Among roughly 1,500,000 clones, 98% were seen once, and the ten largest hold 0.45%. The specimen was naive CD4+ T cells sorted from blood. These receptors were taken from a man aged 25-40 years in good health. The CDR3 runs from the conserved cysteine through the conserved F or W.

cdr3_aa: CASSGTGTSGSNEQFF
j_call: TRBJ2-1
v_call: TRBV11-3

cdr3_aa: CASSPWDRTDTQYF
j_call: TRBJ2-3
v_call: TRBV5-1

cdr3_aa: CASTPAVFSYEQYF
j_call: TRBJ2-7
v_call: TRBV7-2

cdr3_aa: CASSLKWQGRTEAFF
j_call: TRBJ1-1
v_call: TRBV5-4

cdr3_aa: CASSLALGGETQYF
j_call: TRBJ2-5
v_call: TRBV7-7

cdr3_aa: CASSSRGGYTF
j_call: TRBJ1-2
v_call: TRBV28

cdr3_aa: CASSFGLAGADTQYF
j_call: TRBJ2-3
v_call: TRBV19

cdr3_aa: CASSFFRGQGMERVFF
j_call: TRBJ2-1
v_call: TRBV7-8

cdr3_aa: CASSLTATPQETQYF
j_call: TRBJ2-5
v_call: TRBV5-1

cdr3_aa: CASSGDRLGNEQYF
j_call: TRBJ2-7
v_call: TRBV2

cdr3_aa: CASSPSGGAVTQHF
j_call: TRBJ1-5
v_call: TRBV18

cdr3_aa: CASSSSAASSYEQYF
j_call: TRBJ2-7
v_call: TRBV5-4

cdr3_aa: CASSKVGTPFEQYF
j_call: TRBJ2-7
v_call: TRBV7-2

cdr3_aa: CASSTTGQGEEKLFF
j_call: TRBJ1-4
v_call: TRBV7-2

cdr3_aa: CASSQAGVYNEQFF
j_call: TRBJ2-1
v_call: TRBV14

cdr3_aa: CASSVLAGGSYNEQFF
j_call: TRBJ2-1
v_call: TRBV5-5

cdr3_aa: CASSIRLAGGADTQYF
j_call: TRBJ2-3
v_call: TRBV5-1

cdr3_aa: CASKGLDNQPQHF
j_call: TRBJ1-5
v_call: TRBV6-6

cdr3_aa: CASSSQSGSNYNEQFF
j_call: TRBJ2-1
v_call: TRBV7-2

cdr3_aa: CASSDGPSGQETQYF
j_call: TRBJ2-5
v_call: TRBV27

cdr3_aa: CASSPRGDTDTQYF
j_call: TRBJ2-3
v_call: TRBV7-9

cdr3_aa: CASSLGTENEKLFF
j_call: TRBJ1-4
v_call: TRBV5-4

cdr3_aa: CASRTSYEQYF
j_call: TRBJ2-7
v_call: TRBV25-1

cdr3_aa: CASSGDGLIQPQHF
j_call: TRBJ1-5
v_call: TRBV2

cdr3_aa: CASSLGESYNEQFF
j_call: TRBJ2-1
v_call: TRBV11-2

cdr3_aa: CASNARTGGRETQYF
j_call: TRBJ2-5
v_call: TRBV5-1

cdr3_aa: CAIQAGGTDTQYF
j_call: TRBJ2-3
v_call: TRBV10-3

cdr3_aa: CASSGGRNEQFF
j_call: TRBJ2-1
v_call: TRBV10-1

cdr3_aa: CASSVRDSSYEQYF
j_call: TRBJ2-7
v_call: TRBV9

cdr3_aa: CASSSGTVAKNIQYF
j_call: TRBJ2-4
v_call: TRBV5-4

cdr3_aa: CASSFTRSLYEQYF
j_call: TRBJ2-7
v_call: TRBV5-1

cdr3_aa: CASSQSVSETSGIGETQYF
j_call: TRBJ2-5
v_call: TRBV14

cdr3_aa: CASSPLDRAANEKLFF
j_call: TRBJ1-4
v_call: TRBV5-1

cdr3_aa: CASSVDPANTGELFF
j_call: TRBJ2-2
v_call: TRBV9

cdr3_aa: CASSYEGYNEQFF
j_call: TRBJ2-1
v_call: TRBV6-5

cdr3_aa: CASSLNRAARVYEQYF
j_call: TRBJ2-7
v_call: TRBV5-1

cdr3_aa: CASSVASGLSYEQYF
j_call: TRBJ2-7
v_call: TRBV9

cdr3_aa: CASRLRTANSNQPQHF
j_call: TRBJ1-5
v_call: TRBV28

cdr3_aa: CASSPKTSGRAYEQYF
j_call: TRBJ2-7
v_call: TRBV18

cdr3_aa: CASSLNRDNEQFF
j_call: TRBJ2-1
v_call: TRBV7-2